This T cell receptor beta chain was captured in a study of tumor-infiltrating lymphocytes in primary liver carcinoma. The overall study: Resecting the tumor surgically was how the patients' primary liver carcinoma was treated.

CDR1 is SGHRS and CDR2 is YFSETQ in the germline V gene. CDR3 length: 12 residues. Between the trimmed V and J ends, which lost 4 bases and 10 bases, there was a span of 12 bases. Alongside blood RNA obtained from unsorted whole blood, germline DNA was also extracted. Enrolled patients were chronically infected with HBV and treatment-naive. The input was around 500 ng total RNA; TCR beta cDNA was made from it with a constant-region primer. Libraries of TCR beta came from three nested multiplex PCR rounds with slightly modified ARM-PCR. Investigators reported that the first two PCR rounds, at about 11 cycles each, used TRBV1-TRBV30 forward primers with a C-beta reverse primer. TCRdb re-called the multiplex PCR reads through MiXCR, storing one row per CDR3 protein. The sample gives over 250,000 distinct CDR3 sequences, roughly three fifths of which show up once; about 18% is in the top ten. The study's findings and limits: Relative to tumor region pairs, the tumor-adjacent and tumor-blood pairs showed overlap that was lower. Because of bulk unsorted sampling, CD4+ and CD8+ repertoires were not subjected to comparison.

Only a few counts were recorded for this clonotype. Its antigen is unidentified. Sequenced material: peripheral blood. This chain connects TRBV5-1 to TRBJ1-5; D is possibly TRBD1 (6 bases). This clonotype originated in a woman aged 25 to 39 with primary liver carcinoma and hepatitis B virus infection. The CDR3 sequence is CASSLEGGPQHF. The CDR3 DNA sequence: TGCGCCAGCAGCCTCGAGGGGGGTCCCCAGCATTTT.